These 24 T cell receptor beta chains were all obtained from the same sample, sequenced in a study of T cells in Graves' hyperthyroidism and ophthalmopathy. Amplified TCR beta CDR3 regions derived from RNA transcripts. Using the HTBI primer set, a first-round RT-PCR was run on the TCR CDR3. TCRdb reanalysed the multiplex PCR reads using MiXCR and keeps one entry per CDR3 protein. Among 450,000 to 700,000 distinct CDR3 sequences listed, around 46% were seen once. The specimen was peripheral blood or thyroid tissue (not recorded which). The receptors originated from an adult woman with Graves' disease, either hyperthyroidism or ophthalmopathy (not recorded which).

This clonotype was seen a single time. No DNA is shown, since the ends of the CDR3 on it are uncertain; the CDR3 is the one TCRdb lists. V usage is TRBV24-1 and J usage is TRBJ2-2; TRBD1, as called in the table, went unchecked against the DNA. The germline gives CDR1 KGHDR, CDR2 SFDVKD. Both ends counted, the CDR3 spans 16 residues. CDR3 loop: CATKQGDEQYFGELFF.

For this clonotype: The conserved final phenylalanine or tryptophan is absent from the CDR3, which likely points to a read error. The limits of the CDR3 on the DNA are not certain, so only TCRdb's listed CDR3 is given. The chain is built from TRBV7-6 and TRBJ2-5. Germline V gene sequence: CDR1 SGHVS, CDR2 FNYEAQ. The CDR3 totals 14 residues, both ends included. The CDR3 region is CASSLDVSGLFETL.

This clonotype has at least ten counts. This chain joins TRBV19 and TRBJ1-4; perhaps TRBD1 as D (5 bases). The CDR3 spans 11 residues. The V gene lost 9 bases and the J gene lost 10 bases, with 12 bases spanning the gap. Germline CDR1 reads LNHDA; CDR2 reads SQIVND (reference sequence). This chain's CDR3 is CASTGTVKLFF. For the CDR3, the DNA is TGTGCCAGCACCGGGACGGTAAAACTGTTTTTT.

The table lists this clonotype with a few counts. This chain links TRBV3-1 with TRBJ2-7; D is uncertain. V was shortened by 4 bases and J by 5 bases, with 12 bases between the two germline ends. CDR3 size: 13 residues. From germline, CDR1 is LGHDT and CDR2 YNNKEL (reference sequence). Here the CDR3 reads CASSPMGLDEQYF. The DNA for the CDR3 is TGTGCCAGCAGCCCCATGGGATTGGACGAGCAGTACTTC.

At least ten counts were recorded for this clonotype. This chain links TRBV20-1 with TRBJ1-4; 8 bases are shared with TRBD1. The CDR3 consists of 17 residues. V trimming: 8 bases; J trimming: 4 bases; junction bases outside the gene matches: 18. Germline loops: CDR1 DFQATT, CDR2 SNEGSKA (reference sequence). CDR3 sequence reads: CSSPLETGERGNEKLFF. For the CDR3, the DNA is TGCAGTTCCCCCCTTGAGACAGGGGAGAGGGGTAATGAAAAACTGTTTTTT.

This sequence joins TRBV6-5 and TRBJ2-7; 9 nucleotides agree with TRBD1. CDR1 and CDR2 (germline): MNHEY, SVGAGI. The CDR3 length is 11 residues. The J segment lost 7 bases and the V segment lost 10 bases, leaving 5 bases of the junction unmatched. The CDR3 coding sequence is TGTGCCACGAACAGGGGGCGGGAGCAGTACTTC. Protein: CATNRGREQYF.

This sequence joins TRBV19 and TRBJ2-6, with D uncertain. Germline values: CDR1 LNHDA, CDR2 SQIVND (reference sequence). Trimming took 11 bases from V and 0 from J, leaving 11 bases between them. This CDR3 spans 14 amino acids. The DNA of the CDR3 is TGTGCCGCTATGGCATTCTCTGGGGCCAACGTCCTGACTTTC. Amino acids: CAAMAFSGANVLTF.

The chain joins TRBV7-9 to TRBJ1-6, with a possible D match to TRBD1 (5 bases). This CDR3 comprises 17 residues. Per germline, CDR1 SEHNR and CDR2 FQNEAQ (reference sequence). Trimming removed 5 bases at V and 1 base at J, with 15 bases between. The CDR3 nucleotides read TGTGCCAGCAGCCCGCGGACAAGGGTATCCTATAATTCACCCCTCCACTTT. This encodes CASSPRTRVSYNSPLHF.

The chain carries TRBV7-9 and TRBJ1-1; 9 bases are a match to TRBD1. The trim removed 5 bases at V and 4 bases at J, leaving 8 bases unmatched. Germline V gives CDR1 SEHNR, CDR2 FQNEAQ (reference sequence). The CDR3 spans 15 residues. CDR3 amino acids: CASSRPLGQGTEAFF. CDR3 sequence (DNA): TGTGCCAGCAGCCGCCCCCTGGGACAGGGCACTGAAGCTTTCTTT.

The chain is built from TRBV5-1 and TRBJ1-2; 11 bases align to TRBD1. V lost 1 base, J lost 5 bases, and 19 bases stayed unmatched. CDR3 size: 20 residues. Germline V gene lookup returns CDR1 SGHRS and CDR2 YFSETQ. CDR3: CASSLFGTGGGNTEAYGYTF. CDR3 nucleotides: TGCGCCAGCAGCTTGTTTGGGACAGGGGGAGGGAACACTGAAGCTTATGGCTACACCTTC.

As regards this clonotype: A read error may explain this, as a much larger clone is one base away. The chain employs TRBV6-6 and TRBJ1-1; D is perhaps TRBD1 (5 bases). Germline CDR1 is MNHNY and CDR2 is SVGAGI (reference sequence). The CDR3 is 13 amino acids. CDR3: CAGRERLNTEAFF. CDR3 sequence (DNA): TGTGCCGGCAGGGAGCGGTTGAACACTGAAGCTTTCTTT.

The chain employs TRBV20-1 and TRBJ1-6, with 10 bases that match TRBD1. The CDR3 consists of 15 residues. The J segment lost 6 bases and the V segment lost 6 bases, leaving 8 bases of the junction unmatched. Germline lookup yields CDR1 DFQATT and CDR2 SNEGSKA (reference sequence). CDR3 sequence: CSAAGTGAGNSPLHF. CDR3 nucleotide sequence: TGCAGTGCCGCTGGGACAGGGGCCGGTAATTCACCCCTCCACTTT.

The chain carries TRBV15 and TRBJ1-1; no reliable D call. V was trimmed by 3 bases and J by 6 bases, leaving 23 bases between them. The CDR3 consists of 17 residues. Germline values: CDR1 LNHNV, CDR2 YYDKDF (reference sequence). The CDR3 sequence: CATSSASYDPDNAEAFF. The CDR3 DNA sequence: TGTGCCACCAGCAGTGCTAGCTATGACCCAGATAATGCTGAAGCTTTCTTT.

A word on this clonotype: At one boundary the junction diverges from the germline segment, which might be a read error. V is TRBV9 and J is TRBJ1-1; 7 nucleotides match TRBD1. Germline CDR1 is SGDLS and CDR2 is YYNGEE. CDR3 length: 12 amino acids. CDR3 DNA sequence: TGTGCCAGCAGCCAAGAAGCGGGGGGACAGAGTTTT. As protein: CASSQEAGGQSF.

There are a few counts of this clonotype. This rearrangement joins TRBV28 to TRBJ1-4; 7 bases are shared with TRBD1. Germline V lookup: CDR1 MDHEN, CDR2 SYDVKM. With 6 bases clipped from V and 7 bases from J, the junction kept 14 bases outside the gene matches. The CDR3 sequence is 16 residues long. DNA for the CDR3: TGTGCCAGCAGAGGGGGCGCCGGCTTCTTCATTGAAAAACTGTTTTTT. Its translation is CASRGGAGFFIEKLFF.

The chain combines TRBV7-6 with TRBJ2-7, with D possibly being TRBD2 (5 bases). The CDR3 length is 15 residues. Germline lookup yields CDR1 SGHVS and CDR2 FNYEAQ. Between the trimmed V and J ends, which lost 5 bases and 2 bases, there was a span of 16 bases. CDR3: CASSPEAGPPYEQYF. The CDR3 DNA is TGTGCCAGCAGCCCCGAGGCGGGCCCGCCCTACGAGCAGTACTTC.

This chain joins TRBV25-1 and TRBJ2-7; 9 nucleotides align to TRBD1. The V and J ends lost 2 bases and 4 bases, in that order; junction bases with no gene match: 9. Germline lookup yields CDR1 MGHDK and CDR2 SYGVNS. The CDR3 runs 16 residues. CDR3 amino acids: CASSELPNRGLYEQYF. CDR3 coding DNA: TGTGCCAGCAGTGAACTCCCCAACAGGGGGCTATACGAGCAGTACTTC.

This clonotype was counted ten times or more. This chain joins TRBV6-5 and TRBJ1-5, with 8 bases aligning to TRBD1. The CDR3 runs 18 residues. Germline CDR1 and CDR2: MNHEY and SVGAGI. With 6 bases clipped from V and 2 bases from J, the junction kept 15 bases outside the gene matches. In nucleotides, the CDR3 is TGTGCCAGCAGACCCGGGACAGGAGGGGGGATAGGCAATCAGCCCCAGCATTTT. Translating gives CASRPGTGGGIGNQPQHF.

The chain links TRBV2 to TRBJ2-2; D remains unclear. Germline values: CDR1 SNHLY, CDR2 FYNNEI. The CDR3 length is 13 residues. V was clipped by 6 bases and J by 6 bases, with 11 bases between them. CDR3 sequence: CASSKEGPGELFF. The CDR3, as DNA: TGTGCCAGCAGCAAAGAAGGCCCCGGGGAGCTGTTTTTT.

This chain joins TRBV5-1 and TRBJ2-7; tentative D call: TRBD1 (5 bases). V dropped 1 base and J dropped 6 bases, with 11 bases sitting between them. This CDR3 spans 13 amino acids. Germline V gene lookup returns CDR1 SGHRS and CDR2 YFSETQ. The CDR3, as DNA: TGCGCCAGCAGCTTGTTAGGGGATGTCGAGCAGTACTTC. Translation gives CASSLLGDVEQYF. The variable domain in full, completed from reference TRBV5-1 and TRBJ2-7, reads KAGVTQTPRYLIKTRGQQVTLSCSPISGHRSVSWYQQTPGQGLQFLFEYFSETQRNKGNFPGRFSGRQFSNSRSEMNVSTLELGDSALYLCASSLLGDVEQYFGPGTRLTVT.

There are many counts of this clonotype. This chain connects TRBV2 to TRBJ2-5; no reliable D call. Deletions cut 6 bases from V and 1 base from J, with 15 bases between. CDR1 and CDR2 from the germline V gene are SNHLY and FYNNEI. CDR3 length: 15 residues. CDR3 bases: TGTGCCAGCAGCTTCCCCGCCCCTGGCCAAGAGACCCAGTACTTC. Encoded protein: CASSFPAPGQETQYF.

The rearrangement links TRBV2 to TRBJ1-2; D remains unclear. Germline values: CDR1 SNHLY, CDR2 FYNNEI. Deletions cut 5 bases from V and 14 bases from J, with 18 bases between. The CDR3 spans 12 residues. The DNA of the CDR3 is TGTGCCAGCAGTCGAGATCATTCGGGATTGACCTTC. Translating it yields CASSRDHSGLTF. Together with reference TRBV2 and TRBJ1-2, the CDR3 gives the full variable domain: EPEVTQTPSHQVTQMGQEVILRCVPISNHLYFYWYRQILGQKVEFLVSFYNNEISEKSEIFDDQFSVERPDGSNFTLKIRSTKLEDSAMYFCASSRDHSGLTFGSGTRLTVV.

The table lists this clonotype with a few counts. The V call is TRBV25-1, the J call TRBJ2-3; 13 nucleotides align to TRBD2. With 2 bases clipped from V and 1 base from J, the junction kept 6 bases outside the gene matches. This CDR3 is built from 18 residues. Germline CDR1 reads MGHDK; CDR2 reads SYGVNS. CDR3 in DNA: TGTGCCAGCAGTGAAAGAACTAGCGGGAGGGCCGGCACAGATACGCAGTATTTT. Translated, it gives CASSERTSGRAGTDTQYF.

V is TRBV7-2 and J is TRBJ2-2; 8 bases align to TRBD2. The junction had 6 bases not matched to a gene; V was cut back by 10 bases and J by 2 bases. Germline V gene sequence: CDR1 SGHTA, CDR2 FQGNSA. This CDR3 has 14 residues. CDR3 loop: CATGGYANTGELFF. Here the CDR3 DNA reads TGTGCCACGGGAGGGTACGCAAACACCGGGGAGCTGTTTTTT.